This entry lists 23 T cell receptor beta chains sequenced from one sample in a study of T cells expressing NK-cell markers. TCRdb re-called the 5' RACE reads; every CDR3 protein appears as one record, without DNA. Here the sample table reports fewer than 400,000 distinct CDR3 sequences. Sequencing was carried out using blood T cells: a sorted CD56 or NKG2C T cell subset, CD4+ or CD8+ T cells, or bulk PBMC T cells (not recorded which). The receptor set was obtained from a man aged 18 to 69 in good health.

V usage is TRBV19 and J usage is TRBJ2-3; TCRdb proposes TRBD1, but this gene call is untestable without DNA. The CDR3 has 14 amino acids. CDR1 is LNHDA and CDR2 is SQIVND in the germline V gene (reference sequence). This chain's CDR3 is CASRSGGAPNTQYF.

The genes are TRBV4-1 and TRBJ2-3; TCRdb lists TRBD2, though no DNA is available to test this call. Germline V gene lookup returns CDR1 MGHRA and CDR2 YSYEKL. This CDR3 is 15 amino acids long. CDR3 residues: CASSPSGYSTDTQYF.

The rearrangement joins TRBV20-1 to TRBJ2-7; TCRdb indicates TRBD1, and absent DNA this call remains unverified. Germline values: CDR1 DFQATT, CDR2 SNEGSKA (reference sequence). The CDR3 has 12 residues. The CDR3 region is CSVVFGGSEQYF.

The genes are TRBV29-1 and TRBJ1-4; TCRdb indicates TRBD1, and absent DNA this call remains unverified. There are 14 residues in the CDR3. Per germline, CDR1 SQVTM and CDR2 ANQGSEA. This CDR3 reads CSVRKDRRNEKLFF.

The chain is built from TRBV5-5 and TRBJ1-5. This CDR3 region has 15 residues. Germline V CDR1 and CDR2: SGHKS, YYEKEE (reference sequence). The CDR3 sequence: CASSQTSGSNQPQHF.

The V call is TRBV25-1, the J call TRBJ2-1; without DNA, the TCRdb call of TRBD1 cannot be checked. The CDR3 extends over 16 amino acids. Germline V gene sequence: CDR1 MGHDK, CDR2 SYGVNS. This CDR3 is CASTPHQGWSYNEQFF.

The chain uses TRBV6-1 and TRBJ1-5; TCRdb's assignment of TRBD1 cannot be checked, as there is no DNA. Germline assignment: CDR1 MNHNS and CDR2 SASEGT. The CDR3 is 15 amino acids. CDR3 amino acids: CASLDNPYSNQPQHF.

The CDR3 protein is CASSRQGGQPQHF. The V call is TRBV5-6, the J call TRBJ1-5; TCRdb selects TRBD1, and the lack of DNA leaves this call unchecked. The CDR3 totals 13 residues. Germline CDR1 reads SGHDT; CDR2 reads YYEEEE. The entire variable domain, with the rest obtained from reference TRBV5-6 and TRBJ1-5, is as follows: DAGVTQSPTHLIKTRGQQVTLRCSPKSGHDTVSWYQQALGQGPQFIFQYYEEEERQRGNFPDRFSGHQFPNYSSELNVNALLLGDSALYLCASSRQGGQPQHFGDGTRLSIL.

The V gene is TRBV6-2 or TRBV6-3, the J gene TRBJ1-6; the TCRdb call, TRBD1, lacks DNA for checking. This CDR3 is built from 13 residues. Germline CDR1 and CDR2: MNHEY and SVGEGT. The CDR3 reads CASSYQGPGALHF.

This rearrangement joins TRBV12-3 or TRBV12-4 to TRBJ1-6; TCRdb returns TRBD1, unconfirmable since there is no DNA. This CDR3 has 15 residues. CDR3 sequence reads: CASVSGDGYNSPLHF.

This chain uses TRBV4-2 with TRBJ2-7. Germline CDR1 LGHNA, CDR2 YNFKEQ. The CDR3 is 12 residues long. CDR3 in amino acids: CASSLTKDEQYF.

J is TRBJ2-2 and V is TRBV5-1; without DNA, the TCRdb call of TRBD1 cannot be checked. The germline gives CDR1 SGHRS, CDR2 YFSETQ. The CDR3 covers 17 residues. CDR3 residues: CASSLKTATGRPGELFF.

CDR3: CASSPDRQGVSIEQFF. The J gene is TRBJ2-1, the V gene TRBV18; TCRdb picks TRBD1, but there is no DNA to check that call. Germline CDR1 reads KGHSH; CDR2 reads LQKENI. This CDR3 spans 16 amino acids.

The chain employs TRBV3-1 and TRBJ2-2; TCRdb reports TRBD2, a call that lacks DNA to check it against. Germline CDR1 reads LGHDT; CDR2 reads YNNKEL (reference sequence). This CDR3 spans 17 amino acids. The CDR3 sequence is CASSQGGHSRNTGELFF. The complete variable domain, with remaining parts taken from reference TRBV3-1 and TRBJ2-2, reads DTAVSQTPKYLVTQMGNDKSIKCEQNLGHDTMYWYKQDSKKFLKIMFSYNNKELIINETVPNRFSPKSPDKAHLNLHINSLELGDSAVYFCASSQGGHSRNTGELFFGEGSRLTVL.

CDR3 loop: CASSLALSYGYTF. The chain carries TRBV5-1 and TRBJ1-2. CDR3 length equals 13 residues. Germline loops: CDR1 SGHRS, CDR2 YFSETQ.

The chain carries TRBV29-1 and TRBJ2-5; TCRdb calls TRBD1, which cannot be checked without DNA. Germline V gene sequence: CDR1 SQVTM, CDR2 ANQGSEA. The CDR3 consists of 13 residues. This chain's CDR3 is CSVVDRSWETQYF.

The chain employs TRBV7-2 and TRBJ1-4; the TCRdb call, TRBD1, lacks DNA for checking. The CDR3 runs 16 residues. Germline V gene lookup returns CDR1 SGHTA and CDR2 FQGNSA. The CDR3 protein is CASSAKVRGLGEKLFF.

The chain couples TRBV12-3 or TRBV12-4 to TRBJ2-2; the TCRdb D gene call, TRBD1, has no DNA to confirm it. The CDR3 sequence is 17 residues long. CDR3: CASSRPTGTGGGGELFF.

The chain has TRBV27 and TRBJ2-1; TCRdb calls TRBD2, which cannot be checked without DNA. The CDR3 extends over 17 amino acids. Germline values: CDR1 MNHEY, CDR2 SMNVEV (reference sequence). CDR3 amino acids: CASSSVRTSGAYNEQFF.

The gene calls are TRBV9 and TRBJ2-7. This CDR3 contains 13 residues. Germline V gene lookup returns CDR1 SGDLS and CDR2 YYNGEE. The CDR3 spells CASSVVDTYGQYF.

The rearrangement joins TRBV20-1 to TRBJ1-1. Germline V gene sequence: CDR1 DFQATT, CDR2 SNEGSKA (reference sequence). The CDR3 is 13 residues long. CDR3 sequence reads: CSAGTGMNTEAFF.

The chain combines TRBV9 with TRBJ2-3. CDR3 size: 13 residues. Germline CDR1 reads SGDLS; CDR2 reads YYNGEE. The CDR3 loop is CASSVVLADTQYF.

This chain links TRBV9 with TRBJ2-3; TCRdb outputs TRBD2, but without DNA this stays unchecked. The length of the CDR3 is 14 residues. Germline V gene sequence: CDR1 SGDLS, CDR2 YYNGEE. The CDR3 sequence is CASSVGGLLDTQYF.